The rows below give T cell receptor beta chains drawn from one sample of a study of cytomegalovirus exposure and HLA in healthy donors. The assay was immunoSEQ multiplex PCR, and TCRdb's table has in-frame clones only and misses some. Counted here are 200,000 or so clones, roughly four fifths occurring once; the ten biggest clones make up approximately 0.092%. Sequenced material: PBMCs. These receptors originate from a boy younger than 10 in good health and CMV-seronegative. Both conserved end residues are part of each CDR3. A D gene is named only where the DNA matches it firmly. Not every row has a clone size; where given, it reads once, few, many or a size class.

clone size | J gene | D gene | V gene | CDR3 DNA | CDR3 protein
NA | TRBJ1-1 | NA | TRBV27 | TGTGCCAGCAGTTTGGCGGGGACGAACACTGAAGCTTTCTTT | CASSLAGTNTEAFF
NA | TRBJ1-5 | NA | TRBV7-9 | TGTGCCAGCAGCGAACACGATCAGCCCCAGCATTTT | CASSEHDQPQHF
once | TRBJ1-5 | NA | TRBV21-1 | TGTGCCAGCATTAACACAGGGAACCGGAATAGCAATCAGCCCCAGCATTTT | CASINTGNRNSNQPQHF
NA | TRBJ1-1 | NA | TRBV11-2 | TGTGCCAGCAGCGCTCACGCCGGGAACACTGAAGCTTTCTTT | CASSAHAGNTEAFF
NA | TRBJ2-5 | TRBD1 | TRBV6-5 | TGTGCCAGCAGAGGCGGACAGGGGGCGACCCAGTACTTC | CASRGGQGATQYF
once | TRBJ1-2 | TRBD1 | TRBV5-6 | TGTGCCAGCAGCCCTCCGTCCGGGACAGGCTATGGCTACACCTTC | CASSPPSGTGYGYTF
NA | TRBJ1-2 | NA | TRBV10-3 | TGTGCCATCGGGGCAGGCTCTCACGGGCGTTATGGCTACACCTTC | CAIGAGSHGRYGYTF
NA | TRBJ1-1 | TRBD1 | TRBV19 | TGTGCCAGTAGTATTGGGGGACAGGAAGCTTTCTTT | CASSIGGQEAFF
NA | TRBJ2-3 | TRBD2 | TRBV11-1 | TGTGCCAGCAGCCGTGGCCTTACTAGCGGCACAGATACGCAGTATTTT | CASSRGLTSGTDTQYF
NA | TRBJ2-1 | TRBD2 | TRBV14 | TGTGCCAGCAGCCAAGATGCAGTGGGCGGGGGGGTCTACAATGAGCAGTTCTTC | CASSQDAVGGGVYNEQFF
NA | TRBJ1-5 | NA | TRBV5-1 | TGCGCCAGCAGCGGGGGACTCGGTCAGCCCCAGCATTTT | CASSGGLGQPQHF
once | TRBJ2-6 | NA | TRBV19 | TGTGCCAGTAGTATAGTGGGGGGAACTGGGGCCAACGTCCTGACTTTC | CASSIVGGTGANVLTF
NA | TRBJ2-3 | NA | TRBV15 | TGTGCCACCAGCAAACAGCAATACACAGATACGCAGTATTTT | CATSKQQYTDTQYF
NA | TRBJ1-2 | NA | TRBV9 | TGTGCCAGCAGCGTAGGGGTAGGGGGTTCCGGCTATGGCTACACCTTC | CASSVGVGGSGYGYTF
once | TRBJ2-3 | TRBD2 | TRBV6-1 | TGTGCCAGCAGTGATAGGGACTATAGCACAGATACGCAGTATTTT | CASSDRDYSTDTQYF
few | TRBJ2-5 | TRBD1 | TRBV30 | TGTGCCTTCCGGGACAGGGTGAAAGAGACCCAGTACTTC | CAFRDRVKETQYF
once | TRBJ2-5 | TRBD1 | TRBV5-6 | TGTGCCAGCAGCTTAGGACAGGGGGTTGGAGAGACCCAGTACTTC | CASSLGQGVGETQYF
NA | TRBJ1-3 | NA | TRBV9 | TGTGCCAGCAGCGACCAGGGCCGTGGAAACACCATATATTTT | CASSDQGRGNTIYF
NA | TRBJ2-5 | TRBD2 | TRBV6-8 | TGTGCCAGGCAGCGGGGGGAAGAGACCCAGTACTTC | CARQRGEETQYF
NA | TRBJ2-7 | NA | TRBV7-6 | TGTGCCAGCAGCTTAATTGGTTACTTCTCCTACGAGCAGTACTTC | CASSLIGYFSYEQYF
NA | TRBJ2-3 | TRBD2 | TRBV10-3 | TGTGCCATCAGTGAGTCGAAGGCTAGCGGGGGGATTAGCACAGATACGCAGTATTTT | CAISESKASGGISTDTQYF
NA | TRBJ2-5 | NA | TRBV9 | TGTGCCAGCAGCGTAGCCCCGAGGGATGGAGAGACCCAGTACTTC | CASSVAPRDGETQYF
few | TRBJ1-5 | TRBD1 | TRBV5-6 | TGTGCCAGCAGCTTAGACAGGGGCAATCAGCCCCAGCATTTT | CASSLDRGNQPQHF
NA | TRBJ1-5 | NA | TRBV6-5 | TGTGCCAGCAGCGTCGGCCAGGCGGGTAGCCCGCATTTT | CASSVGQAGSPHF
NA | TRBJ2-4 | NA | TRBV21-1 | TGTAGGGGGAAACCCCTAGCCAAAAACATTCAGTACTTC | CRGKPLAKNIQYF
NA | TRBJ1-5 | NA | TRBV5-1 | TGCGCCAGCAGCTTGGACCCGCGAGGCAATCAGCCCCAGCATTTT | CASSLDPRGNQPQHF
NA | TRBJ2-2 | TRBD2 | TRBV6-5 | TGTGCCAGCCGCCAGCGAGCGGGGGGGGAGCTGTTTTTT | CASRQRAGGELFF
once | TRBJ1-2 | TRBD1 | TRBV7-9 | TGTGCCAGCAGCTTATTCCAGGGGGCTGGCGGCTACACCTTC | CASSLFQGAGGYTF
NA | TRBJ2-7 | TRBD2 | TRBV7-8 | TGTGCCAGCAGCTTAGCGCGGGGAGGGTGGTACGAGCAGTACTTC | CASSLARGGWYEQYF
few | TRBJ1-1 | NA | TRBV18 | TGTGCCAGCTCTTCCCTAATCCGGGGGAAAGGGAACACTGAAGCTTTCTTT | CASSSLIRGKGNTEAFF
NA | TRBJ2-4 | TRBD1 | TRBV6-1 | TGTGCCAGCAGGCCCACGGACAGGGTCGGGAACATTCAGTACTTC | CASRPTDRVGNIQYF
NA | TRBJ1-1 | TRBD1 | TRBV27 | TGTGCCAGCAGTGCCCGACCCGGGACAGGTCGTGAAGCTTTCTTT | CASSARPGTGREAFF
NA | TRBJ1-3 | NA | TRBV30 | TGTGCCTGCCGGGCGGCTAGCTCTGGAAACACCGTATATTTT | CACRAASSGNTVYF
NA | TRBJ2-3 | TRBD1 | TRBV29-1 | TGCAGCTGGGAAGACAGGGGGTTTGCAGATACGCAGTATTTT | CSWEDRGFADTQYF
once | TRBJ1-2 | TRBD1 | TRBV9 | TGTGCCAGCAGCGCCTCCGACAGGGGAGCTAACTATGGCTACACCTTC | CASSASDRGANYGYTF
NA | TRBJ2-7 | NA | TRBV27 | TGTGCCAGCAAATCCGTGGGCGAGCAGTACTTC | CASKSVGEQYF
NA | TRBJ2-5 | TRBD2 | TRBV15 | TGTGCCACCAGCAGAGACCTAGCGGGGGGGCGGGAGACCCAGTACTTC | CATSRDLAGGRETQYF
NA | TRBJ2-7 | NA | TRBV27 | TGTGCCAGCAGTAACAGGGCCCACGAGCAGTACTTC | CASSNRAHEQYF
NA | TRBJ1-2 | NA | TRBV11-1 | TGTGCCAGCAGCTTAGATAAGGCAGGGTACTATGGCTACACCTTC | CASSLDKAGYYGYTF
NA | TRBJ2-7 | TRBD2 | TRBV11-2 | TGTGCCAGCAGCGCAGGCCAGCGGGGGACCCCCTACGAGCAGTACTTC | CASSAGQRGTPYEQYF
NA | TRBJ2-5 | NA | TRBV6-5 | TGTGCCAGCAGTTACTCGATAGGATTTCGGGGAGAGACCCAGTACTTC | CASSYSIGFRGETQYF
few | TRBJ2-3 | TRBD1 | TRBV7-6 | TGTGCCAGCAGCTTAGCGTTTCTGGGACAGGGCGTGAGAGATACGCAGTATTTT | CASSLAFLGQGVRDTQYF
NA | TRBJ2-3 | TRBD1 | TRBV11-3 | TGTGCCAGCAGCTCAAACAGGGGGAGTCGAGATACGCAGTATTTT | CASSSNRGSRDTQYF
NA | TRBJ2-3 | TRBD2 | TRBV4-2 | TGTGCCAGCAGCCAGGGTGCGGGAGGGGGCACAGATACGCAGTATTTT | CASSQGAGGGTDTQYF
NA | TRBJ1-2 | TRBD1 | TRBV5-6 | TGTGCCAGCAGCTTGGGATTGGGGACAGCTAGCTCATATGGCTACACCTTC | CASSLGLGTASSYGYTF
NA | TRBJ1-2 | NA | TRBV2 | TGTGCCAGCAGTCCTGACACCCGGAGGAACTATGGCTACACCTTC | CASSPDTRRNYGYTF
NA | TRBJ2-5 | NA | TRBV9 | TGTGCCAGCAGCGTATTTGGAGGGGTCCAAGAGACCCAGTACTTC | CASSVFGGVQETQYF
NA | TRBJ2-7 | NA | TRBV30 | TGTGCCTGGAGTGTACACTACGAGCAGTACTTC | CAWSVHYEQYF
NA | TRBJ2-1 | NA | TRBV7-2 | TGTGCCAGCAGCTTACTATACCGTCTAACCTACAATGAGCAGTTCTTC | CASSLLYRLTYNEQFF